One and the same sample provided the 2 T cell receptor beta chains below, sequenced in a study of T-cell reconstitution after alpha-beta-depleted transplantation in children. Using unique molecular identifiers, the investigators prepared the TCRbeta library. TCRdb processed the PCR reads anew with MiXCR; each CDR3 protein has one entry. The sample shows fewer than 550,000 distinct CDR3 sequences, approximately 10% of them seen only once. The sample consisted of PBMCs, mostly from graft donor cells, taken 180 days after TCRalphabeta/CD19-depleted stem cell transplant. The source of these receptors is a female patient between 2 and 10 years old who had a stem cell transplant for aplastic anemia, so the T cells may come from the graft donor.

J is TRBJ2-1 and V is TRBV2; TRBD1 or TRBD2 may be the D gene (5 bases each). The CDR3 totals 14 residues. The V gene's germline CDR1 is SNHLY and CDR2 FYNNEI. V was clipped by 4 bases and J by 3 bases, with 10 bases between them. CDR3 sequence: CASSVRDRYNEQFF. CDR3 bases: TGTGCCAGCAGTGTACGGGACCGCTACAATGAGCAGTTCTTC.

This clonotype was found a few times. The gene calls are TRBV4-2 and TRBJ2-1, with D possibly matching TRBD2 (6 bases). Trimming removed 0 bases at V and 7 bases at J, with 13 bases between. This CDR3 is 15 amino acids long. Germline V gene data show CDR1 as LGHNA and CDR2 as YNFKEQ. CDR3 DNA sequence: TGTGCCAGCAGCCAAGAGGGACTGGATTCTAATGAGCAGTTCTTC. The encoded protein is CASSQEGLDSNEQFF.